This T cell receptor (beta chain) was identified in a study of blood T cell repertoires in COVID-19 (dated by TCRdb to between 2020 and 2021). About the full investigation: Samples from collaborators originated in the United States, Italy and Spain and spanned both the acute and convalescent phases of COVID-19. The material from the prospective study consisted of cDNA or gDNA derived from T cells, B-cell-depleted T cells, or PBMCs. The dataset comprised deeply sampled blood TCRbeta repertoires from subjects exposed to, actively infected with, or recovered from COVID-19. The repertoires were made available in a free public database intended to serve as a resource for research on the immune response to SARS-CoV-2. The samples were drawn from the first 160 participants of the ongoing ImmuneRACE study and from 950 to 1,500 subjects provided by 6 global collaborators. Sample metadata almost always included a de-identified subject ID, COVID-19 status, age in years and sex. Where HLA class I and class II types were available, the types were taken from metadata supplied by the sample provider, not from assay-based typing.

V gives up 2 bases and J gives up 0 bases, and the segment between their germline ends measures 5 bases. CDR1 and CDR2 were assigned from the germline V gene as MGHRA and YSYEKL. The CDR3 runs 15 amino acids, cysteine and phenylalanine included. Of the read, only the CDR3 DNA is kept; its 45 bases are in frame from base 1. Collaborating institutions collected whole blood in K2EDTA tubes following their own protocols. For TCRbeta analysis, collaborators shipped samples in one of three forms: frozen whole blood, isolated PBMCs, or DNA extracted from either of those sample types. TCRbeta CDR3 regions were amplified from genomic DNA using the immunoSEQ Assay, a bias-controlled multiplex PCR. Turning to the authors' computational methods: Within the assay, amplification of reference gene primers was used to estimate how many nucleated cells each sample contained. To quantify the absolute abundance of each unique TCRbeta CDR3 rearrangement, sequence reads were collapsed and filtered. For each sample, productive Simpson clonality was calculated as the square root of Simpson's diversity index over productive rearrangements. The source is immuneACCESS, and TCRdb retained only in-frame sequences with V and J called. Part of the clones is not carried over; for the studies checked, unresolved V genes explain less than half of this, and the remainder is unexplained. V and J calls and clone size are copied from that table; D and trimming were computed from the DNA. Counted in this sample were more than 35,000 clones; over 80% of them appeared once. The ten largest clones capture roughly 40% of the sample.

Concerning this clone: The antigen it recognizes is unknown. Base qualities are not at hand, and no much larger clone is one base apart.

Overall results and qualifications from the work: Clinical and demographic metadata were provided uncurated, with the amount varying by source and participant.

The sequence came from a woman older than 75 with acute or convalescent COVID-19. Sample: peripheral blood. The chain uses TRBV4-1 and TRBJ1-6, with the D gene too uncertain to name. Here is the DNA: TGCGCCAGCAGCCAACAGGTCTCCTATAATTCACCCCTCCACTTT. It specifies CASSQQVSYNSPLHF.